A single sample gave rise to the 22 T cell receptor beta chains below, sequenced in a study of technical replicates of blood from a few donors. The data were produced by immunoSEQ multiplex PCR, yet TCRdb's version contains in-frame clones alone and is incomplete. This sample carries 54,000 or so clones, approximately 94% of them seen once, and the ten largest clones take around 0.2%. The specimen sequenced was T cells isolated from PBMCs. Receptors were obtained from a human donor in good health.

The rearrangement joins TRBV7-2 to TRBJ1-5; 9 bases fit TRBD1. The CDR3 sequence is 13 residues long. Germline V lookup: CDR1 SGHTA, CDR2 FQGNSA. Trimming cost V 5 bases and J 5 bases; bases outside gene matches: 1. In nucleotides, the CDR3 is TGTGCCAGCAGCCGACAGGGGGATCAGCCCCAGCATTTT. Its protein product is CASSRQGDQPQHF.

The chain links TRBV23-1 to TRBJ2-2; no reliable D call. TRBV23-1 is placed among ORFs of uncertain function. V was pared by 4 bases and J by 7 bases, with 28 bases between. This CDR3 is 19 amino acids long. In DNA form, the CDR3 reads TGCGCCAGCAGTCTTTCGGGTGTCCACTTTGGAGTTAAGGTCGGGGAGCTGTTTTTT. This encodes CASSLSGVHFGVKVGELFF.

The V and J genes are TRBV14 and TRBJ1-1, with 12 bases matching TRBD1. CDR1 SGHDN and CDR2 FVKESK come from the germline V gene. Trimming at V came to 3 bases and at J to 8 bases, leaving 10 bases not matched to a gene. This CDR3 is 16 amino acids long. The CDR3 DNA reads TGTGCCAGCAGCCATCAACCGGGACAGGGGGCTTTAGAAGCTTTCTTT. Its protein is CASSHQPGQGALEAFF.

This sequence joins TRBV7-9 and TRBJ2-3, with 7 bases aligning to TRBD2. There are 16 residues in the CDR3. V was clipped by 5 bases and J by 6 bases; unmatched bases: 14. From germline, CDR1 is SEHNR and CDR2 FQNEAQ (reference sequence). The CDR3 DNA follows: TGTGCCAGCAGCGATAAATTGGGGGGGGGAAGCGATACGCAGTATTTT. This sequence encodes CASSDKLGGGSDTQYF. Variable domain in full (rest from reference TRBV7-9 and TRBJ2-3): DTGVSQNPRHKITKRGQNVTFRCDPISEHNRLYWYRQTLGQGPEFLTYFQNEAQLEKSRLLSDRFSAERPKGSFSTLEIQRTEQGDSAMYLCASSDKLGGGSDTQYFGPGTRLTVL.

The CDR3 DNA reads TGTGCCAGCAGCGTATCTAGCGGGGGGGCTAATTGGTACGATGAGCAGTTCTTC. It is translated as CASSVSSGGANWYDEQFF. The genes are TRBV9 and TRBJ2-1; 12 bases map to TRBD2. Per germline, CDR1 SGDLS and CDR2 YYNGEE. With 1 base clipped from V and 8 bases from J, the junction kept 13 bases outside the gene matches. CDR3 size: 18 residues.

This chain connects TRBV6-5 to TRBJ2-1; TRBD2 is a possible D gene (5 bases). CDR1 and CDR2 (germline): MNHEY, SVGAGI. This CDR3 is built from 14 residues. Trimming stripped 4 bases from V and 5 bases from J, with 12 bases between. The CDR3 sequence: CASSSGAVHNEQFF. The DNA of the CDR3 is TGTGCCAGCAGTTCCGGAGCGGTACACAATGAGCAGTTCTTC.

This chain uses TRBV10-3 with TRBJ2-5; 8 bases map to TRBD2. V lost 6 bases to trimming and J lost 2 bases; unmatched junction nucleotides: 2. CDR1 and CDR2 (germline): ENHRY, SYGVKD. The CDR3 covers 13 residues. DNA of the CDR3: TGTGCCATCAGCCGGGAGGGTCAAGAGACCCAGTACTTC. Amino acid sequence: CAISREGQETQYF.

V and J are TRBV5-1 and TRBJ1-1, with D possibly matching TRBD1 (5 bases). V was pared by 4 bases and J by 1 base, with 8 bases between. Germline V gene lookup returns CDR1 SGHRS and CDR2 YFSETQ. CDR3 size: 13 residues. This CDR3 is CASSLDRNTEAFF. Here the CDR3 DNA reads TGCGCCAGCAGCCTTGACAGGAACACTGAAGCTTTCTTT.

The chain has TRBV7-9 and TRBJ2-7; 7 nucleotides align to TRBD2. Germline V gene data show CDR1 as SEHNR and CDR2 as FQNEAQ (reference sequence). V shed 5 bases and J 5 bases; nucleotides not matched to a gene: 3. The CDR3 consists of 12 residues. CDR3 nucleotides: TGTGCCAGCAGCGCACGGGGGGACGAGCAGTACTTC. Translation: CASSARGDEQYF.

The CDR3 sequence is CATSRTNQPQHF. The DNA of the CDR3 is TGTGCCACCAGCAGAACAAATCAGCCCCAGCATTTT. This rearrangement joins TRBV15 to TRBJ1-5; D unclear. Trimming shortened V by 2 bases and J by 4 bases, and 3 bases separated the two germline ends. The germline V gene has CDR1 LNHNV and CDR2 YYDKDF (reference sequence). The CDR3 spans 12 residues.

The CDR3 loop is CASSMFPETQYF. In nucleotides, the CDR3 is TGTGCCAGCAGCATGTTTCCGGAGACCCAGTACTTC. The rearrangement links TRBV5-4 to TRBJ2-5; no clear D. CDR1 is SGHNT, CDR2 YYREEE, per germline (reference sequence). Trimming shortened V by 4 bases and J by 5 bases, and 9 bases separated the two germline ends. This CDR3 is built from 12 residues.

This sequence joins TRBV29-1 and TRBJ2-3; D gene uncertain. The CDR3 spans 12 residues. The V end was cut by 6 bases, the J end by 3 bases, with 10 bases between. Looked up from germline, CDR1 is SQVTM and CDR2 is ANQGSEA. The DNA of the CDR3 is TGCAGCGTCCTGGCCTTGACAGATACGCAGTATTTT. Protein product: CSVLALTDTQYF.

The rearrangement joins TRBV5-1 to TRBJ1-1; possible D gene TRBD1, 6 bases. Trimming removed 0 bases at V and 10 bases at J, with 16 bases between. The CDR3 spans 14 residues. Germline lookup yields CDR1 SGHRS and CDR2 YFSETQ. CDR3 loop: CASSLGDTTVGAFF. In nucleotides, the CDR3 is TGCGCCAGCAGCTTGGGGGACACAACGGTGGGAGCTTTCTTT.

The V gene is TRBV28, the J gene TRBJ1-5; 7 nucleotides match TRBD1. V was clipped by 5 bases and J by 5 bases; unmatched bases: 6. Germline CDR1 is MDHEN and CDR2 is SYDVKM. The CDR3 is made up of 14 amino acids. This CDR3 is CASSPRQGYQPQHF. The CDR3 nucleotides are TGTGCCAGCAGTCCGAGACAGGGCTATCAGCCCCAGCATTTT.

This sequence joins TRBV5-1 and TRBJ2-1, with 13 bases matching TRBD2. V dropped 4 bases and J dropped 7; count of bases not matched to a gene: 11. The CDR3 has 17 residues. Germline loops: CDR1 SGHRS, CDR2 YFSETQ. CDR3 sequence: CASSLGLAGVIGNEQFF. CDR3 coding DNA: TGCGCCAGCAGCCTTGGACTAGCGGGAGTTATAGGTAATGAGCAGTTCTTC. The variable domain in full, with the rest retrieved from reference TRBV5-1 and TRBJ2-1, is KAGVTQTPRYLIKTRGQQVTLSCSPISGHRSVSWYQQTPGQGLQFLFEYFSETQRNKGNFPGRFSGRQFSNSRSEMNVSTLELGDSALYLCASSLGLAGVIGNEQFFGPGTRLTVL.

This sequence joins TRBV6-5 and TRBJ2-7, with 8 bases matching TRBD1. Trimming cost V 6 bases and J 4 bases; bases outside gene matches: 8. The CDR3 covers 14 residues. Germline V gene sequence: CDR1 MNHEY, CDR2 SVGAGI. CDR3 region: CASRKTGGSYEQYF. In nucleotides, the CDR3 is TGTGCCAGCAGAAAAACAGGGGGGTCTTACGAGCAGTACTTC.

The chain couples TRBV28 to TRBJ1-1; D possibly corresponds to TRBD1 (5 bases). This CDR3 contains 14 residues. Germline loops: CDR1 MDHEN, CDR2 SYDVKM. V was shortened by 6 bases and J by 4 bases, with 15 bases between the two germline ends. DNA for the CDR3: TGTGCCAGCAGCAGCGGGGCGGATGGCACTGAAGCTTTCTTT. Its protein product is CASSSGADGTEAFF.

The rearrangement links TRBV6-5 to TRBJ1-5; no clear D. With 4 bases removed from V and 4 bases from J, the gap between germline ends came to 8 bases. The CDR3 contains 13 residues. CDR1 is MNHEY and CDR2 is SVGAGI in the germline V gene. CDR3 residues: CASSWGGNQPQHF. The CDR3, as DNA: TGTGCCAGCAGTTGGGGAGGGAATCAGCCCCAGCATTTT.

The V and J genes are TRBV7-2 and TRBJ1-5; D uncertain. The CDR3 loop spans 13 amino acids. Trimming removed 4 bases from V and 6 bases from J, with 10 bases in between. Germline V gene lookup returns CDR1 SGHTA and CDR2 FQGNSA. The CDR3 reads CASSYVGGQPQHF. The CDR3 region has the DNA TGTGCCAGCAGCTATGTAGGCGGTCAGCCCCAGCATTTT.

The chain couples TRBV5-1 to TRBJ2-7; tentatively, D is TRBD2 (5 bases). Per germline, CDR1 SGHRS and CDR2 YFSETQ. The V and J ends lost 0 bases and 9 bases respectively, with 13 bases between them. This CDR3 has 13 amino acids. The CDR3 DNA sequence: TGCGCCAGCAGCTTGGCCGTAGGACGGGGGCAGTACTTC. This codes for CASSLAVGRGQYF.

The J gene is TRBJ2-7, the V gene TRBV7-8; tentatively, D is TRBD1 (5 bases). Germline assignment: CDR1 SGHVS and CDR2 FQNEAQ. V shed 1 base and J shed 5 bases, with 12 bases lying between them. The CDR3 contains 14 residues. CDR3 in DNA: TGTGCCAGCAGCTTAGGCAGGGCATCCCACGAGCAGTACTTC. Its protein is CASSLGRASHEQYF. The full variable domain, with the rest looked up from reference TRBV7-8 and TRBJ2-7, is GAGVSQSPRYKVAKRGQDVALRCDPISGHVSLFWYQQALGQGPEFLTYFQNEAQLDKSGLPSDRFFAERPEGSVSTLKIQRTQQEDSAVYLCASSLGRASHEQYFGPGTRLTVT.

The rearrangement links TRBV18 to TRBJ2-7; 8 bases are a match to TRBD1. Germline V CDR1 and CDR2: KGHSH, LQKENI. The trim removed 5 bases at V and 2 bases at J, leaving 5 bases unmatched. This CDR3 is 14 amino acids long. For the CDR3, the DNA is TGTGCCAGCTCAAGCAGACAGGGGCCCTACGAGCAGTACTTC. Protein product: CASSSRQGPYEQYF.